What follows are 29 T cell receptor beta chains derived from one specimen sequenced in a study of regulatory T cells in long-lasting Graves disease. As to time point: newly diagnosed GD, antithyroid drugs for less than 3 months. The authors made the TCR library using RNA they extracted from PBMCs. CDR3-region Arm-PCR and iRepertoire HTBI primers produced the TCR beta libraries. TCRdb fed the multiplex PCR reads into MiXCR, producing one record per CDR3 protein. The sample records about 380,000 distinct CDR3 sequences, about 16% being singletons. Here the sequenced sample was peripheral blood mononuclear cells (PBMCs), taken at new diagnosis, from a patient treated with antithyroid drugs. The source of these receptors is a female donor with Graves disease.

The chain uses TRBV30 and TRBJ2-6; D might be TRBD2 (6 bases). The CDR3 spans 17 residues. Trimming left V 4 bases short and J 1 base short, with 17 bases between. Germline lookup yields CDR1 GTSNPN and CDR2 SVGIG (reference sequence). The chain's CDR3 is CAWNRGLGRSGANVLTF. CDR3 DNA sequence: TGTGCCTGGAATAGGGGACTGGGTAGGTCTGGGGCCAACGTCCTGACTTTC.

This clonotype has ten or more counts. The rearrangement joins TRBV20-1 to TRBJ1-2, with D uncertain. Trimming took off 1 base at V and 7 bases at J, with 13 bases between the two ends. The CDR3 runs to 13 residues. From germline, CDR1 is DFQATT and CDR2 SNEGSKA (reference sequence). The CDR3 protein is CSARVRMEVGYTF. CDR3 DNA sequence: TGCAGTGCTAGAGTACGTATGGAGGTTGGCTACACCTTC.

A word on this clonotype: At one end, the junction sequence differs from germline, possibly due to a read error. Here the CDR3 reads CASSGAGGFTEAFF. The CDR3 coding sequence is TGCGCCAGCAGTGGGGCAGGGGGCTTCACTGAAGCTTTCTTT. This rearrangement joins TRBV6-2 or TRBV6-3 to TRBJ1-1; TRBD1 matches 8 bases. Germline CDR1 MNHEY, CDR2 SVGEGT. The CDR3 loop spans 14 amino acids.

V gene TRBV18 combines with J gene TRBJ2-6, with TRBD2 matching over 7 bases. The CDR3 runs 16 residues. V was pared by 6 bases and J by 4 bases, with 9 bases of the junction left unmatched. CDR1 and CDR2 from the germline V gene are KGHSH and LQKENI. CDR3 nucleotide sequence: TGTGCCAGCTCTGGGAACGGGGGGACCGGGGCCAACGTCCTGACTTTC. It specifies CASSGNGGTGANVLTF.

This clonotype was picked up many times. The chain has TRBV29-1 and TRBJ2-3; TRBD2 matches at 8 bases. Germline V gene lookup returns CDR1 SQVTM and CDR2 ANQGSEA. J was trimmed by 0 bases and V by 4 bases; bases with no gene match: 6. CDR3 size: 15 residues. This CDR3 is CSVVVLAGSTDTQYF. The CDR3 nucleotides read TGCAGCGTTGTCGTCCTAGCGGGCAGCACAGATACGCAGTATTTT.

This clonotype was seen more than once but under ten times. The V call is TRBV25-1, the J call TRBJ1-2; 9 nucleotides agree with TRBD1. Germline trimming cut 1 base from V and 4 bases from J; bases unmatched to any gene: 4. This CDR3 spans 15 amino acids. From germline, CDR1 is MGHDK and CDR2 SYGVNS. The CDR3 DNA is TGTGCCAGCAGTGAATGGGGGGACAGGGCCTATGGCTACACCTTC. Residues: CASSEWGDRAYGYTF.

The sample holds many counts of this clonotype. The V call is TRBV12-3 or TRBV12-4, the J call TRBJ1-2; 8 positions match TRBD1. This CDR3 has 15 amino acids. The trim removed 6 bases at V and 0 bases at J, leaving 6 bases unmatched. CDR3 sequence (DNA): TGTGCCAGCAGAACGACAGGGGCAGCTAACTATGGCTACACCTTC. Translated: CASRTTGAANYGYTF.

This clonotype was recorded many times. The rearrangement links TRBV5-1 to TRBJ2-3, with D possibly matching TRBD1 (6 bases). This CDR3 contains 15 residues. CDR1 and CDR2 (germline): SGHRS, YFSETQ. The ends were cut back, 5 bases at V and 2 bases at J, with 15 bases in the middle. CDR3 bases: TGCGCCAGCAGTTACTCAGGGGCCCACACAGATACGCAGTATTTT. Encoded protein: CASSYSGAHTDTQYF.

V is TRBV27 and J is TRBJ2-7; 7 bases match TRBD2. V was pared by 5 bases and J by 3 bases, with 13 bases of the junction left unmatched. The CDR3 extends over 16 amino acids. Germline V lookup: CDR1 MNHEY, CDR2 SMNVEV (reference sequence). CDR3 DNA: TGTGCCAGCAGTCGGCCGGGGGGAGCGGGGCTCTACGAGCAGTACTTC. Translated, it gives CASSRPGGAGLYEQYF.

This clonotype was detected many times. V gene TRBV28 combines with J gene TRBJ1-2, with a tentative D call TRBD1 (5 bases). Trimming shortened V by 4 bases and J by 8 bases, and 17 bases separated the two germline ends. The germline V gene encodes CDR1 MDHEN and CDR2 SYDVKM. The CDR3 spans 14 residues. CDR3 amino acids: CASSSRSGGGGYTF. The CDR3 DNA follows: TGTGCCAGCAGTTCCAGAAGCGGGGGAGGAGGCTACACCTTC.

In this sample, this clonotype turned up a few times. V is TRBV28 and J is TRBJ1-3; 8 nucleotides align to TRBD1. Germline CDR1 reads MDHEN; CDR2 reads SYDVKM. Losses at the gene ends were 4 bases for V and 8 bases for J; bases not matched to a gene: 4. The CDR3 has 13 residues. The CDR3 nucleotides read TGTGCCAGCAGTTCAGGGGGCGCAGACACCATATATTTT. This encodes CASSSGGADTIYF.

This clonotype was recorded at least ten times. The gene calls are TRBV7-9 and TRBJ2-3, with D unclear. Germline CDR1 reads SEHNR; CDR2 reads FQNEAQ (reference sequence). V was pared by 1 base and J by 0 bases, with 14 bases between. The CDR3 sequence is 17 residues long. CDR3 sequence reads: CASSLGTGSTSTDTQYF. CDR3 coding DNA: TGTGCCAGCAGCTTAGGGACGGGCAGTACTAGCACAGATACGCAGTATTTT.

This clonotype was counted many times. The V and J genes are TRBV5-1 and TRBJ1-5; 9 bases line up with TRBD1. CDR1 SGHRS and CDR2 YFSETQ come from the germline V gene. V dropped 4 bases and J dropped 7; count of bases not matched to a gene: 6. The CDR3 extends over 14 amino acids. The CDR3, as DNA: TGCGCCAGCAGCCAGACAGGGGGGGACCAGCCCCAGCATTTT. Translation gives CASSQTGGDQPQHF.

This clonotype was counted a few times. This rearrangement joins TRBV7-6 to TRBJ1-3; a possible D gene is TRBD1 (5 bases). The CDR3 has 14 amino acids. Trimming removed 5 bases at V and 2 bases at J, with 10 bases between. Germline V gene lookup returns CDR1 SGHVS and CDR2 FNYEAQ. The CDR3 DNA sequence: TGTGCCAGCAGCCCACGGGGGGCTGGAAACACCATATATTTT. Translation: CASSPRGAGNTIYF.

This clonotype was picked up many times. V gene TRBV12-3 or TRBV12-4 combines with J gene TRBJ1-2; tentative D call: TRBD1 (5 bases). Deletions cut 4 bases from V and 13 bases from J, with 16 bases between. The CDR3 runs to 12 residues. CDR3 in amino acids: CASSSGGEAGTF. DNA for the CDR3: TGTGCCAGCAGTTCCGGAGGGGAGGCGGGCACCTTC.

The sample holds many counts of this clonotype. CDR3: CATSRYAQVNGYTF. For the CDR3, the DNA is TGTGCCACCAGCAGGTACGCCCAGGTGAATGGCTACACCTTC. The chain is built from TRBV15 and TRBJ1-2; the D is unclear. The CDR3 is made up of 14 amino acids. Trimming removed 3 bases from V and 6 bases from J, with 14 bases in between. Germline V lookup: CDR1 LNHNV, CDR2 YYDKDF (reference sequence). Combining the CDR3 with reference TRBV15 and TRBJ1-2 gives the whole variable domain DAMVIQNPRYQVTQFGKPVTLSCSQTLNHNVMYWYQQKSSQAPKLLFHYYDKDFNNEADTPDNFQSRRPNTSFCFLDIRSPGLGDTAMYLCATSRYAQVNGYTFGSGTRLTVV.

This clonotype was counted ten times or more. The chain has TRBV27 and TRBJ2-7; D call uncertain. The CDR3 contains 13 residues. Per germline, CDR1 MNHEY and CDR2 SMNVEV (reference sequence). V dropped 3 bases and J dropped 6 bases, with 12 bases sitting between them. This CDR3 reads CASSFKGLGEQYF. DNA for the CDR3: TGTGCCAGCAGTTTTAAGGGTTTGGGCGAGCAGTACTTC.

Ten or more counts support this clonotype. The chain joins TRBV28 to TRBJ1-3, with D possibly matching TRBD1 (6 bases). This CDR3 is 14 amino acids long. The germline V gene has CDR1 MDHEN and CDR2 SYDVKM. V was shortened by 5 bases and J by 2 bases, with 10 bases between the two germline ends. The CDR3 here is CASSQGGTGNTIYF. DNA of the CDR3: TGTGCCAGCAGTCAAGGGGGAACTGGAAACACCATATATTTT.

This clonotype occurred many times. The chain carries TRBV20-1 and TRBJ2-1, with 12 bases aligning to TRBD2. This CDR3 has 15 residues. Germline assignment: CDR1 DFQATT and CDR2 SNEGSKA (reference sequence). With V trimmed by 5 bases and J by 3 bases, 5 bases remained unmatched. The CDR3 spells CSAWASGGVYNEQFF. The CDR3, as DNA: TGCAGTGCTTGGGCTAGCGGGGGGGTCTACAATGAGCAGTTCTTC.

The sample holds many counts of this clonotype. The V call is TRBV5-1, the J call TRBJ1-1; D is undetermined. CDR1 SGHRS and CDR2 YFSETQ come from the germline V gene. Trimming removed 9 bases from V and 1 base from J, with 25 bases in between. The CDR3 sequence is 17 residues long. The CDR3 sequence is CATAADGDALGNTEAFF. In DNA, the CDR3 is TGCGCCACGGCGGCCGACGGAGATGCATTAGGGAACACTGAAGCTTTCTTT.

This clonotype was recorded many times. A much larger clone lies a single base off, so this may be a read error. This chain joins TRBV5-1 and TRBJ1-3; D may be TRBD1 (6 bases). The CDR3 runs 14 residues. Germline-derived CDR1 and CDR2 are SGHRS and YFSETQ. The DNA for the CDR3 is TGCACCAGCAGTTCAGGGGCGACTGGAAACACCATATATTTT. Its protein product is CTSSSGATGNTIYF. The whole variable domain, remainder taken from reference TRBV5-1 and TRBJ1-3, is KAGVTQTPRYLIKTRGQQVTLSCSPISGHRSVSWYQQTPGQGLQFLFEYFSETQRNKGNFPGRFSGRQFSNSRSEMNVSTLELGDSALYLCTSSSGATGNTIYFGEGSWLTVV.

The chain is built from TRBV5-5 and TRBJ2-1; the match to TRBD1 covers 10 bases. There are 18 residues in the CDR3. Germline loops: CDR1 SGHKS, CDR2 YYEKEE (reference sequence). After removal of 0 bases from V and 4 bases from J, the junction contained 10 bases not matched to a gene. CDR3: CASSLGQGASSGYNEQFF. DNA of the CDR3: TGTGCCAGCAGCTTGGGACAGGGGGCGAGTTCGGGTTACAATGAGCAGTTCTTC.

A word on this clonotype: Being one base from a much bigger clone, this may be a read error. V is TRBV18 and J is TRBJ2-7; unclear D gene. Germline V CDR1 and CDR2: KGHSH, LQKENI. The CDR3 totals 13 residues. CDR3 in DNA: TGTGCCAGCCCACCAACGAGCCCTTACGAGCAGTACTTC. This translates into CASPPTSPYEQYF.

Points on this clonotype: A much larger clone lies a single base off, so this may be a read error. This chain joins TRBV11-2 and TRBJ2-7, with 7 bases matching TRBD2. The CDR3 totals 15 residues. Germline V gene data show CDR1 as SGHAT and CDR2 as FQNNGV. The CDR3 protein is CASSIAGADSYQQYF. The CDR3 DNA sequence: TGTGCCAGCAGCATAGCGGGCGCGGACTCCTACCAGCAGTACTTC.

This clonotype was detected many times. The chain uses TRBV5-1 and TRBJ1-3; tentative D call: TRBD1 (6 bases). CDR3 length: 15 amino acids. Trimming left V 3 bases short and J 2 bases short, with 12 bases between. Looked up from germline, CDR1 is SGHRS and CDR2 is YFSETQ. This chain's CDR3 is CASSSGTHTGNTIYF. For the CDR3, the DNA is TGCGCCAGCAGCTCCGGGACACACACTGGAAACACCATATATTTT.

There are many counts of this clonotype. The DNA of the CDR3 is TGTGCCAGCAGTCCAAGGTCTAGCGGATCCTACGAGCAGTACTTC. Encoded protein: CASSPRSSGSYEQYF. This chain joins TRBV28 and TRBJ2-7, with TRBD2 matching over 7 bases. CDR1 MDHEN and CDR2 SYDVKM come from the germline V gene. With 5 bases clipped from V and 1 base from J, the junction kept 8 bases outside the gene matches. The CDR3 has 15 residues.

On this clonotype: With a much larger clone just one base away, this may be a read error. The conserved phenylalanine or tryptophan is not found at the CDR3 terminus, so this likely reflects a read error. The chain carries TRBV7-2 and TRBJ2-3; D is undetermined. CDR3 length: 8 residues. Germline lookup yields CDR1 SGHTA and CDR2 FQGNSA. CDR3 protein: CAVDTQYL. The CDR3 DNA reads TGTGCGGTAGATACGCAGTATCTT.

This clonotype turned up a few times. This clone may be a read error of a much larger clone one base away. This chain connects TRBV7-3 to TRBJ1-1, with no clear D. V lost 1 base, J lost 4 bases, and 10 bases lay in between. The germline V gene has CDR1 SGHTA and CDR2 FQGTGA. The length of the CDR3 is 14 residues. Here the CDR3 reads CASSLNGQSTEAFF. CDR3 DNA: TGTGCCAGCAGCTTAAATGGCCAGAGCACTGAAGCTTTCTTT.

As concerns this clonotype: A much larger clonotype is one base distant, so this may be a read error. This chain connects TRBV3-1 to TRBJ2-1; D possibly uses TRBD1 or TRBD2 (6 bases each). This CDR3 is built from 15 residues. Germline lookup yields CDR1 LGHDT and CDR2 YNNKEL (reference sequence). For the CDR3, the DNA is TGTGCCAGCAGCCCGCACCGGGACTTGGGGGACATTCAGCACTTC. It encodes CASSPHRDLGDIQHF.